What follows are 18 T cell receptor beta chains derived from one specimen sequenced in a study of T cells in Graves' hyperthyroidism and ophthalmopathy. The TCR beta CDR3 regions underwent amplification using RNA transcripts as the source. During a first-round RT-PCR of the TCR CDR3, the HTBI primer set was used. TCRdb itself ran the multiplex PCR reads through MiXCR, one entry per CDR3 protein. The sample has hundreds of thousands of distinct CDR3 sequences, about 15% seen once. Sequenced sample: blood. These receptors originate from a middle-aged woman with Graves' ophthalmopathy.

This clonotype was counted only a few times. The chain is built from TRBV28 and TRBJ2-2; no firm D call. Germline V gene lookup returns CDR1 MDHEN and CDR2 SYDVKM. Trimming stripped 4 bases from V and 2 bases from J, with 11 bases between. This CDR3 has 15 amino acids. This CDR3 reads CASSWSWLNTGELFF. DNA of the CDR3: TGTGCCAGCAGTTGGTCATGGCTAAACACCGGGGAGCTGTTTTTT.

The CDR3 nucleotides read TGCAGTGCTAGATTTCCAGGGGGGAATAGCAATCAGCCCCAGCATTTT. This sequence encodes CSARFPGGNSNQPQHF. The genes are TRBV20-1 and TRBJ1-5; 7 bases are shared with TRBD1. Germline lookup yields CDR1 DFQATT and CDR2 SNEGSKA (reference sequence). After removal of 2 bases from V and 0 bases from J, the junction contained 7 bases not matched to a gene. The CDR3 loop spans 16 amino acids.

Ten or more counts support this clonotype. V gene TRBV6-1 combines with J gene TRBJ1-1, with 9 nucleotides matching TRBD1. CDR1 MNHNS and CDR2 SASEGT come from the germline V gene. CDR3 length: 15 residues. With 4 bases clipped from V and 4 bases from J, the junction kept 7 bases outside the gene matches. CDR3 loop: CASSGNRGRVTEAFF. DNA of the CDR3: TGTGCCAGCAGTGGGAACAGGGGGCGCGTCACTGAAGCTTTCTTT.

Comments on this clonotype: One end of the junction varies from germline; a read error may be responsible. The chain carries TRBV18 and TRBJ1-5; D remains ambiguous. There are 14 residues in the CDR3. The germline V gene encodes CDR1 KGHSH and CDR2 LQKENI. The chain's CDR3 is CASSPQSYNQPQHF. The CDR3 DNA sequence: TGTGCCAGCTCACCACAAAGTTACAATCAGCCCCAACATTTT.

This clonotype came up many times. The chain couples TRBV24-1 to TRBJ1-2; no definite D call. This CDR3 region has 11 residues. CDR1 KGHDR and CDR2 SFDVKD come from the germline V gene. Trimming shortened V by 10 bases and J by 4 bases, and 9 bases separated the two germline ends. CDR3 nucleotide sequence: TGTGCCACACAACGGGCCTATGGCTACACCTTC. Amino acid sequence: CATQRAYGYTF.

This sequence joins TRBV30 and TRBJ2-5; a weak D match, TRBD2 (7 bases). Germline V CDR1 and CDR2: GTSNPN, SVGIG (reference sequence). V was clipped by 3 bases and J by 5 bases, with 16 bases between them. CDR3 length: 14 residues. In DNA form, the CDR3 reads TGTGCCTGGAGGCCTCCGGGGGGCTCGGAGACCCAGTACTTC. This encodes CAWRPPGGSETQYF. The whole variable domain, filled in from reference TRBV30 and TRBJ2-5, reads SQTIHQWPATLVQPVGSPLSLECTVEGTSNPNLYWYRQAAGRGLQLLFYSVGIGQISSEVPQNLSASRPQDRQFILSSKKLLLSDSGFYLCAWRPPGGSETQYFGPGTRLLVL.

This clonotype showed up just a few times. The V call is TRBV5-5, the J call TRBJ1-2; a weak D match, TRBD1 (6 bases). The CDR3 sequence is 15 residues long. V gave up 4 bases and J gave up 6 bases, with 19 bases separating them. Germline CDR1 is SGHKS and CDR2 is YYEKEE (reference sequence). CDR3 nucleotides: TGTGCCAGCAGCGCCGCCGGCAGGGGAAGACATGGCTACACCTTC. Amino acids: CASSAAGRGRHGYTF.

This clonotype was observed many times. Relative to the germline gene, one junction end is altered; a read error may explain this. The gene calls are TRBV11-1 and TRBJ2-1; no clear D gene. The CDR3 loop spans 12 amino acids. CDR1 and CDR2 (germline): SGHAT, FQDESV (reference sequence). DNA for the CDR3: TGTGCCAACAGCTTACTCTCCGATGAGCAGTTCTTC. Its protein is CANSLLSDEQFF.

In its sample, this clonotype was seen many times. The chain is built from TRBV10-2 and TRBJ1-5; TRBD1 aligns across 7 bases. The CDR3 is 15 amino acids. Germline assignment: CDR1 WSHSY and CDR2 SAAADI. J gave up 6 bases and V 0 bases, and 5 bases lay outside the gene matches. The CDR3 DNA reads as TGCGCCAGCAGTGAGTCCGACAGGGTCAGTCAGCCCCAGCATTTT. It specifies CASSESDRVSQPQHF.

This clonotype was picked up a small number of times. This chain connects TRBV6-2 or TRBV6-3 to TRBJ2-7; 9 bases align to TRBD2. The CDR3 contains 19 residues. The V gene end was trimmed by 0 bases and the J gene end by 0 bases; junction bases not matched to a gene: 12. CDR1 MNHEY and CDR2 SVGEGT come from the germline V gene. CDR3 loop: CASSYSKREVPFSSYEQYF. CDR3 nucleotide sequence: TGTGCCAGCAGTTACTCCAAGCGGGAGGTCCCCTTTAGCTCCTACGAGCAGTACTTC.

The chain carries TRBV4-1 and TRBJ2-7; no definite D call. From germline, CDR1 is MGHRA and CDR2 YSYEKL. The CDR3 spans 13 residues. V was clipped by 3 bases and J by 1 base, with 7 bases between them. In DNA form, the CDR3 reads TGCGCCAGCAGCCACGTGGGTTCCTACGAGCAGTACTTC. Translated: CASSHVGSYEQYF.

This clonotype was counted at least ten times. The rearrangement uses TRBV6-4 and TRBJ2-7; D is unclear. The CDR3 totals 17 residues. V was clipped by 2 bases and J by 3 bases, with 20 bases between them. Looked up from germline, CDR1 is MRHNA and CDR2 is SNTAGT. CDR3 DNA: TGTGCCAGCAGTGACCCCACGGGCCTCTCTCTTATCTACGAGCAGTACTTC. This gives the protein CASSDPTGLSLIYEQYF.

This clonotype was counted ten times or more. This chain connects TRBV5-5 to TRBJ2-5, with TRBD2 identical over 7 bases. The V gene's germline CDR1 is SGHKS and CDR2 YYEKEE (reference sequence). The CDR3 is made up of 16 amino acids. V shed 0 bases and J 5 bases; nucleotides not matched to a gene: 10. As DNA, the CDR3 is TGTGCCAGCAGCTTGGAAATGGCGGGAGCTTGGGAGACCCAGTACTTC. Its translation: CASSLEMAGAWETQYF.

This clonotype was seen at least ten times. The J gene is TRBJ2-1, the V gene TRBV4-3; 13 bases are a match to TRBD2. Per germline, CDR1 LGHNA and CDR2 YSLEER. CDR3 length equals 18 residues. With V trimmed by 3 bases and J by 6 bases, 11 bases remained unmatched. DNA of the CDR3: TGCGCCAGCAGCCAGGGCCCAGGGACTAGCGGGAATTTCAATGAGCAGTTCTTC. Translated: CASSQGPGTSGNFNEQFF.

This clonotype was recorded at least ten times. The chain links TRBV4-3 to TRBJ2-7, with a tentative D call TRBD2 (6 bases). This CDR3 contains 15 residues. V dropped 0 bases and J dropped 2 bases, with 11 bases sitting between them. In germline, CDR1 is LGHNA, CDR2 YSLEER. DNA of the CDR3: TGCGCCAGCAGCCAAGATAGGAGCGGGCCCTACGAGCAGTACTTC. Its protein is CASSQDRSGPYEQYF.

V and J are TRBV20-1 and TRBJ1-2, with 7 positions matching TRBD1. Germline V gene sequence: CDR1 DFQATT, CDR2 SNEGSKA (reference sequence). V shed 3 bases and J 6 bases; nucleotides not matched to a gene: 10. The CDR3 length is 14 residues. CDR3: CSASPSGTEHGYTF. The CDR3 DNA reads TGCAGTGCTAGTCCTTCCGGGACAGAGCATGGCTACACCTTC.

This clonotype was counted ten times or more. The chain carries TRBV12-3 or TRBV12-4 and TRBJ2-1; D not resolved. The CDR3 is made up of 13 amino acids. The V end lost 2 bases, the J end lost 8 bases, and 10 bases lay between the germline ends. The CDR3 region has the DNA TGTGCCAGCAGTTTACAGACCGGCGATGAGCAGTTCTTC. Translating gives CASSLQTGDEQFF.

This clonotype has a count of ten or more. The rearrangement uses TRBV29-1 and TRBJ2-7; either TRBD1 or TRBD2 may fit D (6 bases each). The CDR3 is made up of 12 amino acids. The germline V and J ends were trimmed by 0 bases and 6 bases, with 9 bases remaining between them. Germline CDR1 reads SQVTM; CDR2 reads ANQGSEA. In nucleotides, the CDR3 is TGCAGCGTTGAAGATGGAGGGGGCGAGCAGTACTTC. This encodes CSVEDGGGEQYF.